This TCR beta chain stems from a study of blood T cell repertoires in COVID-19. Study summary: The United States, Italy and Spain supplied acute and convalescent COVID-19 samples. The cDNA or gDNA used as material had been derived from T cells, B-cell-depleted T cells, or PBMCs.

The CDR3 loop spans 14 amino acids. Germline V gene sequence: CDR1 LGHDT, CDR2 YNNKEL (reference sequence). The V and J ends lost 4 bases and 8 bases respectively, with 14 bases between them. Seattle patients were enrolled while actively infected and followed longitudinally. Original analysis: Amplifying reference gene primers gave estimates of nucleated cell counts. TCRdb keeps only in-frame clones here, not all; method: immunoSEQ multiplex PCR. V, J and clone size reflect that table, while D and trimming were determined from the DNA. The table shows about 53,000 clones, with about 76% occurring only once.

The rearrangement uses TRBV3-1 (or the pseudogene TRBV3-2) and TRBJ1-4; D call uncertain. The material sequenced was peripheral blood. The sequence was obtained from a woman of 80 years or more with COVID-19, enrolled during active disease. The CDR3 reads CASSPRGVAEKLFF. CDR3 coding DNA: TGTGCCAGCAGCCCCCGAGGTGTGGCAGAAAAACTGTTTTTT.